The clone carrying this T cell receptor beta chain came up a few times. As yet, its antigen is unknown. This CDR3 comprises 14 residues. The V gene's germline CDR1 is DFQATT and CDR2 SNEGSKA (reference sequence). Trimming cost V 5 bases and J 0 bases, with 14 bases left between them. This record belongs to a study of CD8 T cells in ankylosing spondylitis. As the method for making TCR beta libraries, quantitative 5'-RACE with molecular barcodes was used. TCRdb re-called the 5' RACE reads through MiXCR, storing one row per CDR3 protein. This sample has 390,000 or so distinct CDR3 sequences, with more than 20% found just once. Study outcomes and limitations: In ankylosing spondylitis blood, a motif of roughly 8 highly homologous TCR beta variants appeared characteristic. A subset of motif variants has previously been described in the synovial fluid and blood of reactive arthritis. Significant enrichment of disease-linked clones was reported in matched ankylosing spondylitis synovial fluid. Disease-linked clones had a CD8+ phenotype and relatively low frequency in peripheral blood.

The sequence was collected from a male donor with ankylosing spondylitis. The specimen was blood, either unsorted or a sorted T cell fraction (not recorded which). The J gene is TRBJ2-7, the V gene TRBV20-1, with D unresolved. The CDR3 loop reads CSAPPVDGSYEQYF. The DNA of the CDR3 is TGCAGTGCTCCCCCCGTGGACGGCTCCTACGAGCAGTACTTC.